The 20 T cell receptor beta chains below were found in one sample sequenced in a study of blood T cell repertoires in COVID-19 (dated by TCRdb to 2020 to 2021). The library was obtained by the immunoSEQ multiplex PCR assay. Imported from immuneACCESS, the table was reduced by TCRdb to in-frame sequences with V and J called. These copies leave out some clones; in studies compared against another copy, an unresolved V gene accounts for under half, and the cause of the remainder is not known. The sample table contains approximately 260,000 clones; only one count was recorded for over 85% of them. Jointly, the top ten make up under 2.5% of the sample. Sequenced input: PBMCs or T cells enriched from blood (not recorded which). The receptor source for this set is a woman aged 60-75 years who had recovered from COVID-19.

This clone has just a few counts. The V call is TRBV3-1 (or the pseudogene TRBV3-2), the J call TRBJ2-1; possible D gene TRBD2, 6 bases. Per the germline V gene, CDR1 is LGHDT and CDR2 is YNNKEL (reference sequence). The V and J ends lost 4 bases and 7 bases respectively, with 14 bases between them. The CDR3 sequence is 14 residues long. CDR3 sequence reads: CASSPSGLNNEQFF. The CDR3 DNA reads as TGTGCCAGCAGCCCATCGGGACTGAATAATGAGCAGTTCTTC.

The chain has TRBV30 and TRBJ2-3, with 11 bases matching TRBD2. In germline, CDR1 is GTSNPN, CDR2 SVGIG (reference sequence). CDR3 length equals 16 residues. V shed 4 bases, J shed 5 bases, and the junction held 11 bases outside the gene matches. CDR3 DNA: TGTGCCTGGAACGCTCATCGACTAGCGGGGCAAGATACGCAGTATTTT. Protein product: CAWNAHRLAGQDTQYF.

This clone has only one observation. The chain is built from TRBV7-3 and TRBJ2-1, with D unclear. Germline V gene data show CDR1 as SGHTA and CDR2 as FQGTGA. Trimming removed 5 bases from V and 5 bases from J, with 10 bases in between. This CDR3 spans 13 amino acids. In DNA form, the CDR3 reads TGTGCCAGCAGCCCCTCGTCCCACAATGAGCAGTTCTTC. The encoded protein is CASSPSSHNEQFF.

The chain joins TRBV9 to TRBJ1-5; D remains ambiguous. Germline V gene lookup returns CDR1 SGDLS and CDR2 YYNGEE. V dropped 6 bases and J dropped 2 bases, with 15 bases sitting between them. This CDR3 region has 15 residues. CDR3 loop: CASTREARGNQPQHF. As DNA, the CDR3 is TGTGCCAGCACGCGTGAGGCTCGGGGCAATCAGCCCCAGCATTTT. The full variable domain, its missing parts supplied by reference TRBV9 and TRBJ1-5, is DSGVTQTPKHLITATGQRVTLRCSPRSGDLSVYWYQQSLDQGLQFLIQYYNGEERAKGNILERFSAQQFPDLHSELNLSSLELGDSALYFCASTREARGNQPQHFGDGTRLSIL.

The genes are TRBV7-8 and TRBJ1-2; 7 positions agree with TRBD1. The junction had 6 bases not matched to a gene; V was cut back by 5 bases and J by 6 bases. The CDR3 length is 13 residues. Germline CDR1 is SGHVS and CDR2 is FQNEAQ. The CDR3 DNA sequence: TGTGCCAGCAGCCCGGACAGGAGGGATGGCTACACCTTC. It translates to CASSPDRRDGYTF.

This chain uses TRBV12-3 or TRBV12-4 with TRBJ2-7; perhaps TRBD1 as D (6 bases). There are 13 residues in the CDR3. V was pared by 1 base and J by 4 bases, with 8 bases between. The CDR3 loop reads CASSLGTVYEQYF. Here the CDR3 DNA reads TGTGCCAGCAGTTTAGGGACAGTTTACGAGCAGTACTTC.

A few counts support this clone. V usage is TRBV14 and J usage is TRBJ1-1, with a possible D match to TRBD1 (5 bases). The CDR3 is made up of 14 amino acids. Germline CDR1 SGHDN, CDR2 FVKESK. Trimming shortened V by 1 base and J by 4 bases, and 10 bases separated the two germline ends. The CDR3 here is CASSQGHRGTEAFF. The CDR3 DNA is TGTGCCAGCAGCCAAGGTCATAGGGGCACTGAAGCTTTCTTT. The entire variable domain, with the rest obtained from reference TRBV14 and TRBJ1-1, is as follows: EAGVTQFPSHSVIEKGQTVTLRCDPISGHDNLYWYRRVMGKEIKFLLHFVKESKQDESGMPNNRFLAERTGGTYSTLKVQPAELEDSGVYFCASSQGHRGTEAFFGQGTRLTVV.

The J gene is TRBJ1-2, the V gene TRBV7-3; D remains unclear. Trimming pared 1 base from V and 6 bases from J, leaving 9 bases between. This CDR3 comprises 13 residues. Germline lookup yields CDR1 SGHTA and CDR2 FQGTGA. The CDR3 spells CASSLNGMDGYTF. In DNA form, the CDR3 reads TGTGCCAGCAGCTTAAACGGTATGGATGGCTACACCTTC.

The V and J genes are TRBV6-6 and TRBJ2-7; 8 nucleotides line up with TRBD2. V was pared by 5 bases and J by 5 bases, with 14 bases of the junction left unmatched. Germline CDR1 is MNHNY and CDR2 is SVGAGI (reference sequence). The CDR3 is 16 residues long. The CDR3 DNA follows: TGTGCCAGCAGTCGATCATTGACGGGGGGGTCGGACGAGCAGTACTTC. It yields the protein CASSRSLTGGSDEQYF.

V is TRBV6-5 and J is TRBJ2-7, with D maybe TRBD1 (6 bases). This CDR3 has 15 residues. V lost 6 bases to trimming and J lost 3 bases, with 18 bases between them. Germline V lookup: CDR1 MNHEY, CDR2 SVGAGI. The chain's CDR3 is CASRHEDRSYYEQYF. CDR3 DNA: TGTGCCAGCAGGCATGAGGACAGATCATACTACGAGCAGTACTTC.

The chain employs TRBV18 and TRBJ2-2; 8 positions agree with TRBD1. The CDR3 contains 16 residues. Unmatched junction bases numbered 8, after V lost 3 bases and J lost 5 bases. CDR1 and CDR2 (germline): KGHSH, LQKENI. The CDR3 DNA sequence: TGTGCCAGCTCACCCCTTGGTCAGGGGGCAACCGGGGAGCTGTTTTTT. Protein sequence: CASSPLGQGATGELFF. Together with reference TRBV18 and TRBJ2-2, the CDR3 gives the full variable domain: NAGVMQNPRHLVRRRGQEARLRCSPMKGHSHVYWYRQLPEEGLKFMVYLQKENIIDESGMPKERFSAEFPKEGPSILRIQQVVRGDSAAYFCASSPLGQGATGELFFGEGSRLTVL.

CDR3 nucleotides: TGCGCCAGCAGTGGGGGACAGGGGGCAGTCAATGAGCAGTTCTTC. Protein sequence: CASSGGQGAVNEQFF. The J gene is TRBJ2-1, the V gene TRBV10-2; 12 bases map to TRBD1. The V gene end was trimmed by 4 bases and the J gene end by 6 bases; junction bases not matched to a gene: 4. Germline CDR1 WSHSY, CDR2 SAAADI. There are 15 residues in the CDR3.

V is TRBV29-1 and J is TRBJ1-3; D remains unclear. Trimming removed 3 bases at V and 9 bases at J, with 15 bases between. The CDR3 covers 13 residues. Germline V gives CDR1 SQVTM, CDR2 ANQGSEA. CDR3 in amino acids: CSVEKVSAGTIYF. The CDR3 region has the DNA TGCAGCGTTGAGAAGGTTTCGGCAGGCACCATATATTTT.

This rearrangement joins TRBV30 to TRBJ1-5, with 7 bases lining up with TRBD1. Germline lookup yields CDR1 GTSNPN and CDR2 SVGIG (reference sequence). The CDR3 extends over 14 amino acids. V shed 5 bases, J shed 7 bases, and the junction held 11 bases outside the gene matches. CDR3 bases: TGTGCCTGGGCGAGAAACAGGGGTCCCCAGCCCCAGCATTTT. Amino acids: CAWARNRGPQPQHF.

V and J are TRBV28 and TRBJ2-1, with 16 nucleotides matching TRBD2. The CDR3 loop spans 15 amino acids. J was trimmed by 9 bases and V by 7 bases; bases with no gene match: 6. Germline V gene data show CDR1 as MDHEN and CDR2 as SYDVKM. As DNA, the CDR3 is TGTGCCAGCACCCTGGGACTAGCGGGGGGGGGTGAGCAGTTCTTC. Translated, it gives CASTLGLAGGGEQFF. The full variable domain, rest sourced from reference TRBV28 and TRBJ2-1, is DVKVTQSSRYLVKRTGEKVFLECVQDMDHENMFWYRQDPGLGLRLIYFSYDVKMKEKGDIPEGYSVSREKKERFSLILESASTNQTSMYLCASTLGLAGGGEQFFGPGTRLTVL.

This rearrangement joins TRBV7-8 to TRBJ2-1; D is ambiguous. Trimming took off 5 bases at V and 9 bases at J, with 11 bases between the two ends. Germline CDR1 is SGHVS and CDR2 is FQNEAQ. This CDR3 has 12 amino acids. The CDR3 loop is CASSPSSPEQFF. The CDR3 DNA follows: TGTGCCAGCAGCCCTTCTTCCCCTGAGCAGTTCTTC.

The chain has TRBV28 and TRBJ1-2; 9 bases match TRBD1. Trimming cost V 4 bases and J 3 bases; bases outside gene matches: 12. The germline V gene has CDR1 MDHEN and CDR2 SYDVKM. The CDR3 has 17 residues. CDR3 residues: CASSSGQGSSLYYGYTF. CDR3 bases: TGTGCCAGCAGTTCCGGACAGGGGAGTTCGCTTTACTATGGCTACACCTTC.

The genes are TRBV9 and TRBJ1-2; 9 bases align to TRBD1. The CDR3 has 15 residues. Germline CDR1 reads SGDLS; CDR2 reads YYNGEE. Unmatched junction bases numbered 11, after V lost 5 bases and J lost 6 bases. The CDR3 nucleotides are TGTGCCAGCAGTACGACTTACAGGGGGCGGGATGGCTACACCTTC. It translates to CASSTTYRGRDGYTF.

As regards this clone: The sample has other DNA sequences that encode this CDR3 too. The V gene is TRBV5-1, the J gene TRBJ2-1; 8 bases are a match to TRBD2. The CDR3 is 15 residues long. J lost 1 base, V lost 4 bases, and 4 bases had no gene match. From germline, CDR1 is SGHRS and CDR2 YFSETQ. In DNA form, the CDR3 reads TGCGCCAGCAGCCTCACTAGCGGATCCTACAATGAGCAGTTCTTC. This gives the protein CASSLTSGSYNEQFF.

V gene TRBV27 combines with J gene TRBJ2-1; a weak D match, TRBD2 (6 bases). V lost 2 bases, J lost 1 base, and 12 bases lay in between. CDR1 MNHEY and CDR2 SMNVEV come from the germline V gene (reference sequence). The CDR3 loop spans 16 amino acids. The CDR3 sequence: CASSLMGEASYNEQFF. The DNA of the CDR3 is TGTGCCAGCAGTTTAATGGGGGAGGCTTCCTACAATGAGCAGTTCTTC.